A selection of T cell receptor beta chains follows, all from one sample in a study of blood T cells in healthy people across ages. TCRdb processed the 5' RACE reads anew with MiXCR; each CDR3 protein has one entry. Of about 1,400,000 distinct CDR3 sequences in the sample, approximately 38% were seen once. The specimen was blood. The receptor source for this set is a woman aged 18-30 years in good health. The CDR3 runs from the conserved cysteine through the conserved F or W. The D gene is left open where the match is weak. Some rows have no size entry. The others give once, few or many, or a class for an expanded clone.

D,size,length,V,J,CDR3,DNA
TRBD2,few,15,TRBV27,TRBJ2-7,CASTPTSGGSYEQYF,TGTGCCAGCACCCCAACTAGCGGGGGCTCCTACGAGCAGTACTTC
NA,NA,16,TRBV2,TRBJ2-7,CASSEYTAVGGNEQYF,TGTGCCAGCAGTGAATATACAGCCGTCGGCGGCAATGAGCAGTACTTC
TRBD1,once,13,TRBV2,TRBJ1-2,CASSSEGAYGYTF,TGTGCCAGCAGCTCTGAGGGGGCCTATGGCTACACCTTC
NA,few,17,TRBV6-6,TRBJ1-2,CASSVTLGGRTDYGYTF,TGTGCCAGCAGCGTTACATTAGGGGGGAGGACAGACTATGGCTACACCTTC
NA,many,15,TRBV5-1,TRBJ1-2,CASSLAGGQNYGYTF,TGCGCCAGCAGCTTGGCCGGGGGTCAAAACTATGGCTACACCTTC
NA,NA,15,TRBV6-1,TRBJ1-3,CASSEATSSGNTIYF,TGTGCCAGCAGTGAAGCCACGAGCTCTGGAAACACCATATATTTT
NA,NA,13,TRBV10-3,TRBJ2-3,CAIRGSATDAQYF,TGTGCCATCAGGGGCAGCGCCACAGATGCGCAGTATTTT
TRBD2,many,15,TRBV4-1,TRBJ2-7,CASSPRLAGSYEQYF,TGTGCCAGCAGCCCCCGACTAGCTGGTTCGTACGAGCAGTACTTC
NA,NA,14,TRBV20-1,TRBJ1-5,CSARRQASNQPQHF,TGCAGTGCTAGGCGACAGGCAAGCAATCAGCCCCAGCATTTT
NA,many,15,TRBV13,TRBJ2-3,CASSLRGGGTDTQYF,TGTGCCAGCAGCTTGCGCGGAGGTGGGACAGATACGCAGTATTTT
NA,NA,15,TRBV4-1,TRBJ2-7,CASSQEGPPSDEQYF,TGCGCCAGCAGCCAAGAGGGCCCCCCCTCCGACGAGCAGTACTTC
NA,NA,15,TRBV9,TRBJ2-3,CASSVDGESTDTQYF,TGTGCCAGCAGCGTTGACGGGGAAAGCACAGATACGCAGTATTTT
NA,NA,13,TRBV7-2,TRBJ1-2,CASRLDGREAYTF,TGTGCCAGCAGACTAGACGGCAGGGAGGCCTACACCTTC
NA,NA,14,TRBV20-1,TRBJ2-1,CSARAPSSPNEQFF,TGCAGTGCTAGGGCGCCGAGTTCTCCCAATGAGCAGTTCTTC
NA,few,15,TRBV13,TRBJ2-4,CASSFGGVSKNIQYF,TGTGCCAGCAGCTTCGGCGGGGTGTCCAAAAACATTCAGTACTTC
TRBD1,NA,12,TRBV28,TRBJ2-5,CAGNTGDETQYF,TGTGCCGGGAACACAGGGGATGAGACCCAGTACTTC
NA,NA,15,TRBV20-1,TRBJ1-6,CSARVGGGNNSPLHF,TGCAGTGCTAGAGTGGGCGGGGGAAATAATTCACCCCTCCACTTT
NA,NA,17,TRBV7-9,TRBJ1-1,CASSLAVTGDLNTEAFF,TGTGCCAGCAGCTTAGCGGTGACGGGGGACCTAAACACTGAAGCTTTCTTT
NA,NA,15,TRBV6-2/TRBV6-3,TRBJ2-7,CASSYFSGSGYEQYF,TGTGCCAGCAGTTATTTCTCCGGCAGTGGCTACGAGCAGTACTTC
TRBD2,NA,15,TRBV20-1,TRBJ2-4,CSAPTSGGAKNIQYF,TGCAGTGCTCCCACTAGCGGGGGGGCTAAAAACATTCAGTACTTC
NA,NA,15,TRBV7-9,TRBJ1-4,CASSDRQTTNEKLFF,TGTGCCAGCAGCGACCGACAGACAACTAATGAAAAACTGTTTTTT
NA,few,15,TRBV21-1,TRBJ2-5,CAPPGGGGFQETQYF,TGTGCTCCCCCCGGGGGCGGGGGTTTCCAAGAGACCCAGTACTTC
TRBD2,few,18,TRBV3-1,TRBJ2-1,CASSRYFGGRETYNEQFF,TGTGCCAGCAGCCGATATTTCGGCGGGAGGGAAACCTACAATGAGCAGTTCTTC
TRBD1,NA,17,TRBV25-1,TRBJ2-2,CASSELKQGWDTGELFF,TGTGCCAGCAGTGAATTAAAACAGGGGTGGGACACCGGGGAGCTGTTTTTT
TRBD2,many,16,TRBV3-1,TRBJ2-3,CASSYTGTSGTDTQYF,TGTGCCAGCAGTTACACCGGGACTAGCGGCACAGATACGCAGTATTTT
NA,NA,14,TRBV7-8,TRBJ1-2,CASSLGWGRGGYTF,TGTGCCAGCAGCTTAGGTTGGGGTAGGGGCGGCTACACCTTC
NA,few,15,TRBV4-1,TRBJ1-1,CASSQGGRMNTEAFF,TGCGCCAGCAGCCAAGGTGGCCGGATGAACACTGAAGCTTTCTTT
TRBD2,many,16,TRBV10-3,TRBJ2-1,CAISTLGSSGTNEQFF,TGTGCCATCAGTACCCTCGGATCTAGCGGGACTAATGAGCAGTTCTTC
TRBD1,NA,14,TRBV12-3/TRBV12-4,TRBJ2-7,CVGLGTGSTYEQYF,TGTGTCGGCCTGGGGACAGGGTCAACCTACGAGCAGTACTTC
TRBD1,few,14,TRBV9,TRBJ1-5,CASSGGTGTQPQHF,TGTGCCAGCAGCGGAGGGACAGGGACTCAGCCCCAGCATTTT
NA,NA,14,TRBV9,TRBJ2-7,CASSVDGGTYEQYF,TGTGCCAGCAGCGTGGACGGGGGAACCTACGAGCAGTACTTC
TRBD1,NA,15,TRBV19,TRBJ2-1,CASSIGGQGRNEQFF,TGTGCCAGTAGTATAGGGGGACAGGGTCGTAATGAGCAGTTCTTC
NA,NA,15,TRBV2,TRBJ2-3,CASRADQGPGGTQYF,TGTGCCAGCAGGGCTGATCAGGGCCCTGGCGGTACGCAGTATTTT
NA,NA,15,TRBV20-1,TRBJ1-3,CSARGPHPTVNTIYF,TGCAGTGCTAGAGGCCCCCACCCAACAGTAAACACCATATATTTT
TRBD1,few,14,TRBV12-3/TRBV12-4,TRBJ1-4,CASSPGQANEKLFF,TGTGCCAGCAGCCCGGGACAGGCTAATGAAAAACTGTTTTTT
NA,few,14,TRBV5-5,TRBJ2-5,CASSFEQLQETQYF,TGTGCCAGCAGCTTTGAACAGCTCCAAGAGACCCAGTACTTC
NA,NA,11,TRBV20-1,TRBJ2-1,CSARAGHEQFF,TGCAGTGCTAGAGCAGGGCATGAGCAGTTCTTC
NA,NA,14,TRBV20-1,TRBJ2-3,CSAPERPGTDTQYF,TGCAGTGCCCCAGAGCGTCCAGGGACAGATACGCAGTATTTT
NA,NA,14,TRBV4-1,TRBJ1-1,CASSQGVMNTEAFF,TGCGCCAGCAGCCAAGGAGTCATGAACACTGAAGCTTTCTTT
TRBD2,NA,15,TRBV25-1,TRBJ2-3,CASSERGGPSDTQYF,TGTGCCAGCAGTGAACGGGGGGGACCTTCGGATACGCAGTATTTT
NA,once,14,TRBV29-1,TRBJ1-1,CSVEVQALNTEAFF,TGCAGCGTTGAAGTACAGGCTCTGAACACTGAAGCTTTCTTT
NA,NA,14,TRBV5-1,TRBJ2-5,CASSFYGGDNEQYF,TGCGCCAGCAGCTTCTATGGGGGGGACAATGAGCAGTACTTC
NA,NA,17,TRBV7-9,TRBJ1-4,CASSLQGTPRSVEKLFF,TGTGCCAGCAGCTTACAAGGGACACCTAGGTCAGTCGAAAAACTGTTTTTT
TRBD1,NA,14,TRBV7-6,TRBJ1-6,CASSLQGGTSPLHF,TGTGCCAGCAGCTTACAGGGGGGTACGTCACCCCTCCACTTT
NA,few,18,TRBV27,TRBJ2-3,CASSLSALVGAGTDTQYF,TGTGCCAGCAGTTTATCGGCGCTTGTGGGGGCCGGCACAGATACGCAGTATTTT
NA,NA,12,TRBV7-2,TRBJ2-3,CASSLTDLGQYF,TGTGCCAGCAGCTTAACTGACCTTGGGCAGTATTTT
NA,NA,15,TRBV5-1,TRBJ2-5,CASSLAEMGLETQYF,TGCGCCAGCAGCTTGGCCGAAATGGGATTAGAGACCCAGTACTTC
TRBD2,NA,14,TRBV6-2/TRBV6-3,TRBJ2-7,CASSYGGSPYEQYF,TGTGCCAGCAGTTACGGCGGGAGCCCCTACGAGCAGTACTTC